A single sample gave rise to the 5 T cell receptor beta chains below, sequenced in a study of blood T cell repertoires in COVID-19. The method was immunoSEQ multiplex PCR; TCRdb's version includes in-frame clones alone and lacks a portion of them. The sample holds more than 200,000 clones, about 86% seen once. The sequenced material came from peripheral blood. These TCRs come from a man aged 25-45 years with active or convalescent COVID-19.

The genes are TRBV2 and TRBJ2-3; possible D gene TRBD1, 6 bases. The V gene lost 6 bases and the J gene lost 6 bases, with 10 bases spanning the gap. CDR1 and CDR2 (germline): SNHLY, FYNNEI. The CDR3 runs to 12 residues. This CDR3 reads CASRRTADTQYF. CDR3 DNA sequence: TGTGCCAGCAGGAGGACAGCCGATACGCAGTATTTT.

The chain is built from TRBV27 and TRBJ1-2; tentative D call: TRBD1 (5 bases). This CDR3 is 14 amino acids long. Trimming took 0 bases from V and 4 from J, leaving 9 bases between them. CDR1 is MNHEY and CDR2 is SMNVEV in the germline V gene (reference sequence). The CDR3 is CASSLSGVGYGYTF. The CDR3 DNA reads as TGTGCCAGCAGTTTATCAGGGGTAGGCTATGGCTACACCTTC.

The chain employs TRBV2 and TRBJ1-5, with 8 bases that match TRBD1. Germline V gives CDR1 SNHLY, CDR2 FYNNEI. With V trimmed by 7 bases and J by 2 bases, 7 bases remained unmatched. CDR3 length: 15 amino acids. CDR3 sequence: CASTGETGGNQPQHF. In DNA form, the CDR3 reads TGTGCCAGCACCGGGGAGACAGGGGGCAATCAGCCCCAGCATTTT.

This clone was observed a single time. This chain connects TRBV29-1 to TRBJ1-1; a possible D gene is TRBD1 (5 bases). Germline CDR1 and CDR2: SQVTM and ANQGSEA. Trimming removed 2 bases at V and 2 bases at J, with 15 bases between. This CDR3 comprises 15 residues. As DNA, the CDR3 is TGCAGCGTTGAATCACAGGAGTCGGCAAACACTGAAGCTTTCTTT. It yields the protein CSVESQESANTEAFF.

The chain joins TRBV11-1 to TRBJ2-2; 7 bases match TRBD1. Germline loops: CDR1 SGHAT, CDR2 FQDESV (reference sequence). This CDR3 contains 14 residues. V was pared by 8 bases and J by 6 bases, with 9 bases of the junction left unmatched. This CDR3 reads CASGWDSPPGELFF. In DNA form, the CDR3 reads TGTGCCAGCGGCTGGGACAGCCCCCCCGGGGAGCTGTTTTTT.